This is a list of T cell receptor beta chains from one sample in a study of somatic mutations in cytotoxic T cells in rheumatoid arthritis. This table comes from immunoSEQ multiplex PCR, and its TCRdb copy is limited to in-frame clones, with some not included. The data show more than 15,000 clones, approximately 67% seen once. Sequenced: CD8+ T cells sorted from blood. The receptors come from an adult with rheumatoid arthritis. Each CDR3 is given with its conserved first and last residue. The order of the fields is D gene, clone size, J gene, V gene, CDR3 DNA, CDR3 protein. A D gene is named only where the DNA matches it firmly. Clone size appears in some rows only: once, few, many, or a class for an expanded clone.

NA	NA	TRBJ2-3	TRBV7-2	TGTGCCAGCAGGTTCGCACCAGATACGCAGTATTTT	CASRFAPDTQYF
NA	few	TRBJ2-1	TRBV28	TGTGCCAGCAGTTCCCCGGGCAATGAGCAGTTCTTC	CASSSPGNEQFF
NA	NA	TRBJ2-2	TRBV9	TGTGCCAGCAGCGTACCCGCGGGGATGGACACCGGGGAGCTGTTTTTT	CASSVPAGMDTGELFF
NA	NA	TRBJ1-1	TRBV7-9	TGTGCCAGCAGCTTATCCGGGCCCACTGAAGCTTTCTTT	CASSLSGPTEAFF
TRBD2	NA	TRBJ2-1	TRBV15	TGTGCCACCTACCCTCTTCCTAGCGGGGGAAACAATGAGCAGTTCTTC	CATYPLPSGGNNEQFF
TRBD2	NA	TRBJ2-5	TRBV7-3	TGTGCCAGCAGCCCCGGAGCGGGGGAGCCCCCAGAGACCCAGTACTTC	CASSPGAGEPPETQYF
NA	NA	TRBJ1-6	TRBV5-1	TGCGCCAGCAGCTTGGCCGAGGCAGCAAAGTATAATTCACCCCTCCACTTT	CASSLAEAAKYNSPLHF
TRBD2	NA	TRBJ2-5	TRBV10-2	TGCGCCAGCAGCCAGGGAGGGGACCAAGAGACCCAGTACTTC	CASSQGGDQETQYF
NA	NA	TRBJ2-7	TRBV7-9	TGTGCCAGCAGCCCATCCGGGACACACGAGCAGTACTTC	CASSPSGTHEQYF
NA	NA	TRBJ2-3	TRBV4-3	TGCGCCAGCAGCCAAGAACCTAGATTAGGCACAGATACGCAGTATTTT	CASSQEPRLGTDTQYF
NA	NA	TRBJ2-5	TRBV12-5	TGTGCTAGTGGTTTGACGGGGGTAGGTGGAGAGACCCAGTACTTC	CASGLTGVGGETQYF
NA	once	TRBJ1-3	TRBV28	TGTGCCAGCAGCACAGACAGTAACTCTGGAAACACCATATATTTT	CASSTDSNSGNTIYF
NA	NA	TRBJ1-1	TRBV2	TGTGCCAGCAGTGAATACGGGTGGACTGAAGCTTTCTTT	CASSEYGWTEAFF
NA	NA	TRBJ2-2	TRBV7-3	TGTGCCAGCAGCTTAACTACAGGGCGGGGGACCGGGGAGCTGTTTTTT	CASSLTTGRGTGELFF
TRBD1	NA	TRBJ2-7	TRBV5-1	TGCGCCAGCATGGTCGACAGGGGCGGGTATTACGAGCAGTACTTC	CASMVDRGGYYEQYF
NA	few	TRBJ2-2	TRBV7-9	TGTGCCAGCAGCTTAAGGACCACCGGGGAGCTGTTTTTT	CASSLRTTGELFF
NA	few	TRBJ2-1	TRBV7-9	TGTGCCAGCAGCAGCTTCTATGAGCAGTTCTTC	CASSSFYEQFF
NA	NA	TRBJ2-7	TRBV10-3	TGTGCCATCAGTACGGGACATTCCTACGAGCAGTACTTC	CAISTGHSYEQYF
NA	NA	TRBJ2-7	TRBV19	TGTGCCAGTAGTATCGGGTCGGGGGGCGCGTACGAGCAGTACTTC	CASSIGSGGAYEQYF
NA	NA	TRBJ1-1	TRBV10-3	TGTGCCATCACCCCGACGGCGAACACTGAAGCTTTCTTT	CAITPTANTEAFF
NA	NA	TRBJ2-3	TRBV19	TGTGCCAGTAGCAGCGCAGGGGGCACAGATACGCAGTATTTT	CASSSAGGTDTQYF
TRBD1	NA	TRBJ1-6	TRBV6-5	TGTGCCAGCAGCCAACAGGGGTACAGGTCACCCCTCCACTTT	CASSQQGYRSPLHF
TRBD2	NA	TRBJ2-2	TRBV5-4	TGTGCCAGCACCAACCCGGGACTAGCGGAAACCGGGGAGCTGTTTTTT	CASTNPGLAETGELFF
NA	NA	TRBJ2-1	TRBV4-3	TGCGCCAGCAGCCAAGCGTCGGGTTGGGAGGAGCAGTTCTTC	CASSQASGWEEQFF
NA	NA	TRBJ1-2	TRBV6-5	TGTGCCAGCAGTTACTCGGCGGGGTTGGATGGCTACACCTTC	CASSYSAGLDGYTF
NA	NA	TRBJ1-5	TRBV19	TGTGCCAGTAGTATAGGTCACCAGCCCCAGCATTTT	CASSIGHQPQHF
NA	NA	TRBJ1-1	TRBV4-2	TGTGCCAGCAGCCAGTCAGCTATGGACACTGAAGCTTTCTTT	CASSQSAMDTEAFF
TRBD1	NA	TRBJ2-2	TRBV7-7	TGTGCCAGCAGCCCGGAAGGGGGCGCAACCGGGGAGCTGTTTTTT	CASSPEGGATGELFF
NA	medium-sized	TRBJ1-1	TRBV16	TGTGCCAGCAGCCAATCGTCGGGGACTGAAGCTTTCTTT	CASSQSSGTEAFF
TRBD1	NA	TRBJ1-2	TRBV6-1	TGTGCCAGCAGTGAATATGAGGGGGCGCCTGGCTACACCTTC	CASSEYEGAPGYTF
NA	NA	TRBJ2-3	TRBV5-1	TGCGCCAGCAGCCGGGACACGGGGGGAGATACGCAGTATTTT	CASSRDTGGDTQYF
NA	few	TRBJ1-2	TRBV14	TGTGCCAGCATGGGGTTCTCAGGCCCCAACTATGGCTACACCTTC	CASMGFSGPNYGYTF
TRBD1	NA	TRBJ1-6	TRBV19	TGTGCCAGTAGCACTCGGGACAGGCGAAATTCACCCCTCCACTTT	CASSTRDRRNSPLHF
NA	NA	TRBJ2-1	TRBV12-5	TGTGCTAGTGCTGGGTTACGCGATGAGCAGTTCTTC	CASAGLRDEQFF
NA	NA	TRBJ2-7	TRBV6-5	TGTGCCAGCAGTTACGGTGGGGGCCTCGAGCAGTACTTC	CASSYGGGLEQYF
NA	NA	TRBJ1-6	TRBV6-5	TGTGCCAGCAGCTTATCAGGGAATTCACCCCTCCACTTT	CASSLSGNSPLHF
NA	NA	TRBJ2-7	TRBV6-1	TGTGCCAGCAGCCAAACCCCCGCAGTTGCCTACGAGCAGTACTTC	CASSQTPAVAYEQYF
TRBD2	NA	TRBJ2-1	TRBV19	TGTGCCAGTAGTATCGGACTAGCGGGGGGCAATGAGCAGTTCTTC	CASSIGLAGGNEQFF
NA	NA	TRBJ2-7	TRBV5-1	TGCGCCAGCAGCTCGGACAGTCCCGCCTACGAGCAGTACTTC	CASSSDSPAYEQYF
NA	NA	TRBJ1-5	TRBV27	TGTGCCAGCAGGCAACAGGTCAATCAGCCCCAGCATTTT	CASRQQVNQPQHF
NA	NA	TRBJ2-2	TRBV5-6	TGTGCCAGCAGCTTGTCTGTTAACACCGGGGAGCTGTTTTTT	CASSLSVNTGELFF
NA	NA	TRBJ1-2	TRBV6-1	TGTGCCAGCAGTGAAGTCGGGGGTGAGCCGACCTATGGCTACACCTTC	CASSEVGGEPTYGYTF
NA	once	TRBJ1-2	TRBV19	NA	CASSLSWETGYGYTF
NA	NA	TRBJ2-7	TRBV6-5	TGTGCCAGCAGTTACATGCAGGGGGGGTCCTACGAGCAGTACTTC	CASSYMQGGSYEQYF
NA	NA	TRBJ2-3	TRBV27	TGTGCCAGCAGTCCCGCACCACAGGATCCTAGCACAGATACGCAGTATTTT	CASSPAPQDPSTDTQYF
TRBD1	NA	TRBJ1-5	TRBV4-1	TGCGCCAGCAGCCTGGGACAGGGGGCTCAGCCCCAGCATTTT	CASSLGQGAQPQHF
NA	NA	TRBJ2-2	TRBV11-2	TGTGCCAGCAGCTTAGACAGGGGCGAAAACACCGGGGAGCTGTTTTTT	CASSLDRGENTGELFF
TRBD2	NA	TRBJ2-5	TRBV25-1	TGTGCCAGCGCTGGGGCTCGGACTAGCGGGGGACAAGAGACCCAGTACTTC	CASAGARTSGGQETQYF
NA	NA	TRBJ2-1	TRBV5-6	TGTGCCAGCAGCCTAGGGTTCGCTGAGCAGTTCTTC	CASSLGFAEQFF